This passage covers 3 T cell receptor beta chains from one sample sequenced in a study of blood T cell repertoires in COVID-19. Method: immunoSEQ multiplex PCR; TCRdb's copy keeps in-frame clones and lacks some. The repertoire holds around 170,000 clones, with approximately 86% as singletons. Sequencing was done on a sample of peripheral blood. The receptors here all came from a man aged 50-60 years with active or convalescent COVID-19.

CDR3 DNA: TGTGCCAGCAGCCAAGATTGGGGGACAGGTATTGAGGGCGGGGAGCTGTTTTTT. It is translated as CASSQDWGTGIEGGELFF. The chain uses TRBV3-1 (or the pseudogene TRBV3-2) and TRBJ2-2; 8 nucleotides line up with TRBD1. Germline lookup yields CDR1 LGHDT and CDR2 YNNKEL (reference sequence). There are 18 residues in the CDR3. With 0 bases clipped from V and 7 bases from J, the junction kept 13 bases outside the gene matches.

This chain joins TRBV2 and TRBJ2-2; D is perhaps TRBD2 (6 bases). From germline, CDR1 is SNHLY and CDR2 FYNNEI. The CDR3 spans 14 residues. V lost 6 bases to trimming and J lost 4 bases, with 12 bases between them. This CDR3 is CASRKGLSTGELFF. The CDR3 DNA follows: TGTGCCAGCAGAAAGGGACTCTCCACCGGGGAGCTGTTTTTT.

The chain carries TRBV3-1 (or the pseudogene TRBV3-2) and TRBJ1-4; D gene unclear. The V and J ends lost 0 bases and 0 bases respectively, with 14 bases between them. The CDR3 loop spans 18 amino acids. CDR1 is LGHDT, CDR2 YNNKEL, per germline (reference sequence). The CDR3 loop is CASSQDLVQTSTNEKLFF. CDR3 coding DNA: TGTGCCAGCAGCCAAGATCTGGTCCAGACTTCAACTAATGAAAAACTGTTTTTT.